A single sample gave rise to the 32 T cell receptor beta chains below, sequenced in a study of cytomegalovirus exposure and HLA in healthy donors. 13 Jbeta primers and 60 Vbeta primers were used for the PCR. Repertoires were generated with immunoSEQ multiplex PCR, while TCRdb's copy carries only in-frame clones and drops some. The table records roughly 120,000 clones, 75% to 85% of them present only once. The material sequenced was PBMCs. These receptors all come from a man aged 25-45 years in good health and CMV-seropositive.

The rearrangement uses TRBV4-1 and TRBJ2-4, with 10 nucleotides matching TRBD2. The CDR3 covers 17 residues. After removal of 0 bases from V and 10 bases from J, the junction contained 12 bases not matched to a gene. The germline V gene has CDR1 MGHRA and CDR2 YSYEKL. Here the CDR3 reads CASSQDPSGGALDIQYF. CDR3 DNA: TGCGCCAGCAGCCAAGATCCCAGCGGGGGGGCCTTAGATATTCAGTACTTC.

This chain uses TRBV7-2 with TRBJ1-2; a weak D match, TRBD1 (6 bases). The CDR3 has 13 amino acids. Germline V gene lookup returns CDR1 SGHTA and CDR2 FQGNSA. V dropped 5 bases and J dropped 1 base, with 8 bases sitting between them. This CDR3 reads CASSTDSNYGYTF. CDR3 DNA sequence: TGTGCCAGCAGCACGGACAGTAACTATGGCTACACCTTC.

The chain carries TRBV29-1 and TRBJ1-1; 8 nucleotides line up with TRBD1. The germline gives CDR1 SQVTM, CDR2 ANQGSEA. The length of the CDR3 is 15 residues. V was clipped by 4 bases and J by 11 bases; unmatched bases: 18. The CDR3, as DNA: TGCAGCGTTGGTCAAAAGATTGGACAGGGCCGGGTTGCTTTCTTT. This translates into CSVGQKIGQGRVAFF.

The gene calls are TRBV9 and TRBJ1-4, with 7 bases identical to TRBD1. Germline CDR1 is SGDLS and CDR2 is YYNGEE. The V segment lost 3 bases and the J segment 8 bases; nucleotides outside the gene matches: 10. This CDR3 is 15 amino acids long. As DNA, the CDR3 is TGTGCCAGCAGCGCCCGACAGGGCCCAATGGAAAAACTGTTTTTT. The encoded protein is CASSARQGPMEKLFF. Supplemented by reference TRBV9 and TRBJ1-4, the full variable domain reads DSGVTQTPKHLITATGQRVTLRCSPRSGDLSVYWYQQSLDQGLQFLIQYYNGEERAKGNILERFSAQQFPDLHSELNLSSLELGDSALYFCASSARQGPMEKLFFGSGTQLSVL.

Concerning this clone itself: Since no conserved phenylalanine or tryptophan closes the CDR3, a read error is the likely cause. It is unclear where the CDR3 begins or ends on the DNA, so no DNA is shown, and the CDR3 is as TCRdb lists it. V usage is TRBV21-1 and J usage is TRBJ2-3; TRBD2, the table's D call, was not compared with the DNA. TRBV21-1 is described as a pseudogene. The CDR3 comprises 13 residues, both ends counted. The CDR3 sequence: CASSSALAGYPKV.

The chain carries TRBV6-1 and TRBJ2-7; D gene uncertain. The CDR3 is made up of 15 amino acids. Germline values: CDR1 MNHNS, CDR2 SASEGT. V lost 1 base and J 0 bases, leaving 10 bases between the germline ends. This CDR3 is CASSEVAETSYEQYF. CDR3 nucleotides: TGTGCCAGCAGTGAAGTGGCAGAAACCTCCTACGAGCAGTACTTC.

The V call is TRBV5-1, the J call TRBJ1-6; TRBD1 aligns across 11 bases. CDR1 SGHRS and CDR2 YFSETQ come from the germline V gene. This CDR3 comprises 15 residues. V lost 0 bases and J lost 9; bases outside the gene matches: 2. The CDR3 sequence: CASSLEGQGVSPLHF. The CDR3, as DNA: TGCGCCAGCAGCTTGGAGGGACAGGGGGTTTCACCCCTCCACTTT.

The chain recombines TRBV19 with TRBJ1-6, with D possibly being TRBD1 (5 bases). Between the trimmed V and J ends, which lost 8 bases and 8 bases, there was a span of 13 bases. The CDR3 extends over 13 amino acids. CDR1 LNHDA and CDR2 SQIVND come from the germline V gene (reference sequence). The CDR3, as DNA: TGTGCCAGTGGGTGGGGCCTTCATTCACCCCTCCACTTT. It specifies CASGWGLHSPLHF.

The V gene is TRBV5-1, the J gene TRBJ1-2; TRBD1 agrees at 8 bases. The junction had 9 bases not matched to a gene; V was cut back by 4 bases and J by 7 bases. CDR1 is SGHRS, CDR2 YFSETQ, per germline. The CDR3 is 14 residues long. CDR3 residues: CASSQGQASSGYTF. CDR3 sequence (DNA): TGCGCCAGCAGCCAGGGACAGGCGTCAAGTGGCTACACCTTC.

The chain is built from TRBV18 and TRBJ1-6; D call uncertain. CDR3 length equals 20 residues. Trimming took off 5 bases at V and 2 bases at J, with 25 bases between the two ends. CDR1 is KGHSH and CDR2 is LQKENI in the germline V gene. DNA of the CDR3: TGTGCCAGCTCATTAGCCAGGCGAACCTTATCTAGCCCCTATAATTCACCCCTCCACTTT. It is translated as CASSLARRTLSSPYNSPLHF. Variable domain in full (rest from reference TRBV18 and TRBJ1-6): NAGVMQNPRHLVRRRGQEARLRCSPMKGHSHVYWYRQLPEEGLKFMVYLQKENIIDESGMPKERFSAEFPKEGPSILRIQQVVRGDSAAYFCASSLARRTLSSPYNSPLHFGNGTRLTVT.

The chain joins TRBV10-1 to TRBJ2-3; weak D call: TRBD1 (5 bases). This CDR3 has 11 amino acids. The germline V gene encodes CDR1 WNHNN and CDR2 SYGVQD (reference sequence). CDR3 DNA: TGCGCATCAAGGGGTGGAGATACGCAGTATTTT. Translating it yields CASRGGDTQYF.

This clone came up once. The chain combines TRBV28 with TRBJ1-2; 11 bases match TRBD1. Per germline, CDR1 MDHEN and CDR2 SYDVKM. The CDR3 is made up of 14 amino acids. After removal of 6 bases from V and 8 bases from J, the junction contained 8 bases not matched to a gene. The CDR3 spells CASRGWGQGEGYTF. The CDR3 region has the DNA TGTGCCAGCAGGGGATGGGGACAGGGGGAGGGCTACACCTTC.

A note on this clone: One end of the junction fails to match germline, which may point to a read error. This chain links TRBV30 with TRBJ2-5; D not resolved. CDR3 length: 13 amino acids. The germline gives CDR1 GTSNPN, CDR2 SVGIG (reference sequence). The CDR3 sequence is CAWSVGPQGTQYF. The DNA for the CDR3 is TGTGCCTGGAGTGTGGGCCCGCAAGGGACCCAGTACTTC.

The chain has TRBV5-4 and TRBJ1-2; TRBD1 is a possible D gene (6 bases). V was shortened by 3 bases and J by 2 bases, with 17 bases between the two germline ends. This CDR3 region has 16 residues. The germline V gene has CDR1 SGHNT and CDR2 YYREEE (reference sequence). The CDR3 DNA is TGTGCCAGCAGCTCCTCAGGGGCCGGGGCGAACTATGGCTACACCTTC. It codes for CASSSSGAGANYGYTF.

The genes are TRBV15 and TRBJ1-4, with D maybe TRBD1 (6 bases). This CDR3 contains 15 residues. V dropped 0 bases and J dropped 8 bases, with 13 bases sitting between them. Germline-derived CDR1 and CDR2 are LNHNV and YYDKDF (reference sequence). CDR3 nucleotides: TGTGCCACCAGCAGAGAACAGGGCTTGGGGGAAAAACTGTTTTTT. It codes for CATSREQGLGEKLFF.

The gene calls are TRBV13 and TRBJ1-1; unclear D gene. CDR1 PRHDT and CDR2 FYEKMQ come from the germline V gene (reference sequence). Deletions cut 7 bases from V and 8 bases from J, with 20 bases between. CDR3 length: 14 residues. CDR3 residues: CASIGREPREEAFF. The CDR3 nucleotides are TGTGCCAGCATCGGAAGGGAACCTAGGGAGGAAGCTTTCTTT.

Of note for this clone: The junction departs from the called germline gene at one end, perhaps through a read error. The chain joins TRBV7-9 to TRBJ1-2; TRBD1 matches at 10 bases. The CDR3 contains 13 residues. Germline V gene sequence: CDR1 SEHNR, CDR2 FQNEAQ (reference sequence). This CDR3 reads CSSSRQGAPGYTF. The CDR3 region has the DNA TGTTCCAGCAGTCGACAGGGGGCGCCCGGCTACACCTTC.

The chain recombines TRBV27 with TRBJ1-3; D not certain. CDR1 MNHEY and CDR2 SMNVEV come from the germline V gene (reference sequence). V lost 7 bases to trimming and J lost 0 bases, with 10 bases between them. The CDR3 totals 14 residues. CDR3 DNA sequence: TGTGCCAGCAAGCCCGCGATCTCTGGAAACACCATATATTTT. Its translation: CASKPAISGNTIYF.

This rearrangement joins TRBV4-3 to TRBJ2-7; a possible D gene is TRBD1 (5 bases). V was cut by 0 bases and J by 3 bases, with 12 bases left in between. Germline V CDR1 and CDR2: LGHNA, YSLEER. This CDR3 spans 15 amino acids. CDR3 nucleotide sequence: TGCGCCAGCAGCCAAGATAGATTGGGGCTCTACGAGCAGTACTTC. Translated, it gives CASSQDRLGLYEQYF.

The chain combines TRBV13 with TRBJ1-1; D is uncertain. The CDR3 totals 14 residues. CDR1 and CDR2 from the germline V gene are PRHDT and FYEKMQ (reference sequence). V lost 7 bases, J lost 5 bases, and 17 bases lay in between. DNA for the CDR3: TGTGCCAGCACCCCCCCATCCACTTCGACTGAAGCTTTCTTT. It codes for CASTPPSTSTEAFF.

J is TRBJ1-5 and V is TRBV19; D gene uncertain. Germline V CDR1 and CDR2: LNHDA, SQIVND (reference sequence). The germline V and J ends were trimmed by 7 bases and 0 bases, with 10 bases remaining between them. The CDR3 has 14 residues. The CDR3 loop is CASMVRDSNQPQHF. The DNA of the CDR3 is TGTGCCAGTATGGTCCGGGATAGCAATCAGCCCCAGCATTTT. The variable domain in full, with the rest retrieved from reference TRBV19 and TRBJ1-5, is DGGITQSPKYLFRKEGQNVTLSCEQNLNHDAMYWYRQDPGQGLRLIYYSQIVNDFQKGDIAEGYSVSREKKESFPLTVTSAQKNPTAFYLCASMVRDSNQPQHFGDGTRLSIL.

The chain combines TRBV18 with TRBJ1-1; 8 bases agree with TRBD1. The germline V gene encodes CDR1 KGHSH and CDR2 LQKENI. The CDR3 sequence is 14 residues long. The junction had 4 bases not matched to a gene; V was cut back by 6 bases and J by 1 base. Written as DNA, the CDR3 is TGTGCCAGCTCCACGACAGGGGCGAACACTGAAGCTTTCTTT. This gives the protein CASSTTGANTEAFF.

The rearrangement links TRBV5-1 to TRBJ2-3; D perhaps matches TRBD2 (5 bases). This CDR3 is 13 amino acids long. Germline loops: CDR1 SGHRS, CDR2 YFSETQ. V lost 7 bases and J 4 bases, leaving 13 bases between the germline ends. CDR3 loop: CASSLGRSDTQYF. CDR3 nucleotide sequence: TGCGCCAGCTCCCTGGGGAGATCAGATACGCAGTATTTT.

This clone was seen just once. The rearrangement links TRBV18 to TRBJ2-7, with TRBD1 identical over 11 bases. The CDR3 is made up of 15 amino acids. CDR1 and CDR2 (germline): KGHSH, LQKENI. The V gene end was trimmed by 6 bases and the J gene end by 3 bases; junction bases not matched to a gene: 7. The CDR3 sequence: CASSPQGTGGYEQYF. The CDR3 DNA reads as TGTGCCAGCTCCCCTCAGGGGACAGGGGGCTACGAGCAGTACTTC.

V is TRBV4-3 and J is TRBJ2-1; perhaps TRBD1 as D (5 bases). The CDR3 runs to 17 residues. V was pared by 0 bases and J by 3 bases, with 15 bases between. The germline V gene has CDR1 LGHNA and CDR2 YSLEER. DNA of the CDR3: TGCGCCAGCAGCCAAGACCCAAGGGGCTATGACTACAATGAGCAGTTCTTC. Its protein product is CASSQDPRGYDYNEQFF.

The V call is TRBV7-3, the J call TRBJ2-5; D is possibly TRBD2 (5 bases). This CDR3 contains 16 residues. Germline V lookup: CDR1 SGHTA, CDR2 FQGTGA. V was cut by 1 base and J by 1 base, with 13 bases left in between. CDR3: CASSLSRAASQETQYF. The CDR3 DNA reads as TGTGCCAGCAGCTTAAGTCGAGCGGCGTCCCAAGAGACCCAGTACTTC.

The chain's CDR3 is CASSLAGGWETQYF. The CDR3 bases are TGTGCCAGCAGCTTGGCTGGGGGGTGGGAGACCCAGTACTTC. V usage is TRBV5-4 and J usage is TRBJ2-5; maybe TRBD2 (6 bases). CDR1 is SGHNT and CDR2 is YYREEE in the germline V gene (reference sequence). CDR3 length: 14 residues. V shed 0 bases and J shed 5 bases, with 11 bases lying between them.

The chain links TRBV10-1 to TRBJ2-5, with D unresolved. Germline values: CDR1 WNHNN, CDR2 SYGVQD (reference sequence). This CDR3 has 11 amino acids. The ends were cut back, 6 bases at V and 2 bases at J, with 4 bases in the middle. CDR3 bases: TGCGCCAGCAGATTACAAGAGACCCAGTACTTC. It encodes CASRLQETQYF.

The chain joins TRBV4-3 to TRBJ2-1, with TRBD1 matching 8 bases. After removal of 3 bases from V and 5 bases from J, the junction contained 3 bases not matched to a gene. This CDR3 is 14 amino acids long. CDR1 is LGHNA and CDR2 is YSLEER in the germline V gene. As DNA, the CDR3 is TGCGCCAGCAGCCAGACAGGGGACCACAATGAGCAGTTCTTC. Encoded protein: CASSQTGDHNEQFF.

J is TRBJ1-5 and V is TRBV18, with D unclear. Per the germline V gene, CDR1 is KGHSH and CDR2 is LQKENI. V was clipped by 2 bases and J by 0 bases, with 17 bases between them. The CDR3 runs 18 residues. The CDR3 nucleotides are TGTGCCAGCTCACCAACCAGGTTACGGATTTATAGCAATCAGCCCCAGCATTTT. This sequence encodes CASSPTRLRIYSNQPQHF.

This chain uses TRBV9 with TRBJ2-3; 9 positions match TRBD2. CDR1 SGDLS and CDR2 YYNGEE come from the germline V gene. The ends lost 3 bases at V and 2 bases at J; junction bases unmatched: 4. The CDR3 is 15 residues long. CDR3 loop: CASSDGTSLTDTQYF. The CDR3 DNA reads as TGTGCCAGCAGCGACGGGACTAGCCTCACAGATACGCAGTATTTT.

This clone was seen a single time. The rearrangement joins TRBV11-2 to TRBJ2-7; 9 positions agree with TRBD1. J gave up 4 bases and V 0 bases, and 4 bases lay outside the gene matches. The CDR3 covers 15 residues. Germline CDR1 reads SGHAT; CDR2 reads FQNNGV. The DNA for the CDR3 is TGTGCCAGCAGCTTAGATTACAGGGGGCCATACGAGCAGTACTTC. Translating it yields CASSLDYRGPYEQYF.